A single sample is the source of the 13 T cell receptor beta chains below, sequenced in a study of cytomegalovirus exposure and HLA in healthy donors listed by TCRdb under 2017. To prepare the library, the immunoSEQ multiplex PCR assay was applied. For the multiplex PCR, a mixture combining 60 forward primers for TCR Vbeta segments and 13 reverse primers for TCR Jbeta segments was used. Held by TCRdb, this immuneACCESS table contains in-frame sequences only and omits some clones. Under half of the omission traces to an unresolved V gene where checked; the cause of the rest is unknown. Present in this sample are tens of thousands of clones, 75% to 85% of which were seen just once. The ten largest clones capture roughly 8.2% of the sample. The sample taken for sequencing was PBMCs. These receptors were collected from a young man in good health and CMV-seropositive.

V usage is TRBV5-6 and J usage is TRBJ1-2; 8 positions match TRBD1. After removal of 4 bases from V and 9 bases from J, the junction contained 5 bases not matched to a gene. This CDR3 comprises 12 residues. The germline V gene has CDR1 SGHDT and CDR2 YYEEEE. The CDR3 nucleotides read TGTGCCAGCAGCCCCGGACAGGGCAGCTACACCTTC. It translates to CASSPGQGSYTF.

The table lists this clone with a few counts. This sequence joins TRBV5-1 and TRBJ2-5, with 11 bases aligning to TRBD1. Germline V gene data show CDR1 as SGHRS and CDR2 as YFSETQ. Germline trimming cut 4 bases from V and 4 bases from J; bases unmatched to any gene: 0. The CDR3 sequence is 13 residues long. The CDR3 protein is CASSGTGGETQYF. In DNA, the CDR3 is TGCGCCAGCAGCGGGACAGGGGGAGAGACCCAGTACTTC.

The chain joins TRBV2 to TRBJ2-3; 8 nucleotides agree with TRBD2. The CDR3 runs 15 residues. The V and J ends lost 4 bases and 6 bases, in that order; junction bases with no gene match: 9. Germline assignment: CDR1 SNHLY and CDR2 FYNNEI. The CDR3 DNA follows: TGTGCCAGCAGTGGGATTAGCGGGGCAGAGGATACGCAGTATTTT. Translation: CASSGISGAEDTQYF.

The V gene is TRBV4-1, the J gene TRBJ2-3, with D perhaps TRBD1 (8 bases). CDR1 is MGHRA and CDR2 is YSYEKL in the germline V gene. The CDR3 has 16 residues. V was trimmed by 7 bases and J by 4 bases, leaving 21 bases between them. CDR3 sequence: CASNQGASGGPDTQYF. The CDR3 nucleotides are TGCGCCAGCAACCAGGGGGCGTCGGGGGGCCCAGATACGCAGTATTTT.

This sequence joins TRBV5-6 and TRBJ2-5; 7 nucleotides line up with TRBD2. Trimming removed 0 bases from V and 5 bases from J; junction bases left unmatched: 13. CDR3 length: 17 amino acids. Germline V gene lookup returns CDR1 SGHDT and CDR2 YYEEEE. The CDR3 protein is CASSLEASGRVWETQYF. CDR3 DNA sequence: TGTGCCAGCAGCTTGGAGGCTAGCGGTAGGGTGTGGGAGACCCAGTACTTC.

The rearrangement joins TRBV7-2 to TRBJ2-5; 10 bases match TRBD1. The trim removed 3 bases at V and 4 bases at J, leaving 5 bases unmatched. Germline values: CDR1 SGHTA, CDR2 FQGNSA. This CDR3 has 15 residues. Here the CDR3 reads CASSFDRGLTETQYF. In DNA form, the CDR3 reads TGTGCCAGCAGCTTCGACAGGGGGCTGACAGAGACCCAGTACTTC. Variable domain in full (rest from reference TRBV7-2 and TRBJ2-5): GAGVSQSPSNKVTEKGKDVELRCDPISGHTALYWYRQSLGQGLEFLIYFQGNSAPDKSGLPSDRFSAERTGGSVSTLTIQRTQQEDSAVYLCASSFDRGLTETQYFGPGTRLLVL.

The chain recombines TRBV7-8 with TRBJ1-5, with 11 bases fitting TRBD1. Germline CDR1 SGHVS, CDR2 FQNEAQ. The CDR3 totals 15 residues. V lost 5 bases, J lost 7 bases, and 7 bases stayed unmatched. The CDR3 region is CASSAGQGARQPQHF. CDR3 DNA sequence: TGTGCCAGCAGCGCAGGACAGGGGGCAAGGCAGCCCCAGCATTTT.

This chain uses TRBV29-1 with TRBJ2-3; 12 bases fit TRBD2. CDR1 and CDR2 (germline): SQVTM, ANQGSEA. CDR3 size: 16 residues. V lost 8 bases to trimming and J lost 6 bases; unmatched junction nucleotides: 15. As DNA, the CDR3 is TGCAGCATTCCAGGACTAGCGGGGTCCGGGGGGGATACGCAGTATTTT. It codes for CSIPGLAGSGGDTQYF.

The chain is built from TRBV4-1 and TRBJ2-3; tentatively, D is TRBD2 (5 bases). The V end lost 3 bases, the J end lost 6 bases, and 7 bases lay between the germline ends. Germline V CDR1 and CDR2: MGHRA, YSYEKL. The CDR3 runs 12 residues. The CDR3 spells CASSQGGDTQYF. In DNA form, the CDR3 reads TGCGCCAGCAGCCAGGGCGGGGATACGCAGTATTTT.

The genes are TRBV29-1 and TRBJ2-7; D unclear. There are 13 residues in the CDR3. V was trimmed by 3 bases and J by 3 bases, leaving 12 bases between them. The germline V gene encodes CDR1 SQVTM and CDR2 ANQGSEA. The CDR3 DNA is TGCAGCGTTGAGCTCCGGAACAGCTACGAGCAGTACTTC. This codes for CSVELRNSYEQYF.

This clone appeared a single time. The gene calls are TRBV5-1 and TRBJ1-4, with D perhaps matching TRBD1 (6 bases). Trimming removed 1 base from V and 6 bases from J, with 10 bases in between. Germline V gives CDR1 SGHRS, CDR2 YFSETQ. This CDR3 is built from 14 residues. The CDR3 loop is CASSLRGRDEKLFF. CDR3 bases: TGCGCCAGCAGCTTGAGGGGGAGGGATGAAAAACTGTTTTTT.

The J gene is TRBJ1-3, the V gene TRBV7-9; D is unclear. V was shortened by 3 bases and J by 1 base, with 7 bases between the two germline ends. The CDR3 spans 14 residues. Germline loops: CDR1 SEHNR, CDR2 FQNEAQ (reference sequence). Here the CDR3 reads CASSFEGSGNTIYF. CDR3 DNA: TGTGCCAGCAGCTTCGAGGGATCTGGAAACACCATATATTTT.

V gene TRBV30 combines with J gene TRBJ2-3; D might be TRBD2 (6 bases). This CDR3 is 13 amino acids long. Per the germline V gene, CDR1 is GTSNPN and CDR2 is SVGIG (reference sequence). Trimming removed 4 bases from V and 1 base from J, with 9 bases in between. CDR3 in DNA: TGTGCCTGGAACCCGGGGGGCACAGATACGCAGTATTTT. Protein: CAWNPGGTDTQYF.